The 32 T cell receptor beta chains listed next were all sequenced from one sample in a study of blood T cell repertoires in COVID-19. Data came from immunoSEQ multiplex PCR; TCRdb stores just in-frame clones and leaves some out. Here the sample spans 100,000 to 150,000 clones, almost 70% being singletons. Material for sequencing was peripheral blood. The receptors come from a woman between 65 and 79 years old with acute or convalescent COVID-19.

CDR3: CATSDGGLRSFGYGYTF. The DNA for the CDR3 is TGTGCCACCTCCGATGGGGGACTCCGATCTTTTGGGTATGGCTACACCTTC. J is TRBJ1-2 and V is TRBV19; weak D call: TRBD1 (5 bases). V lost 10 bases and J 5 bases, leaving 29 bases between the germline ends. The CDR3 contains 17 residues. CDR1 LNHDA and CDR2 SQIVND come from the germline V gene (reference sequence). The full variable domain, its missing parts supplied by reference TRBV19 and TRBJ1-2, is DGGITQSPKYLFRKEGQNVTLSCEQNLNHDAMYWYRQDPGQGLRLIYYSQIVNDFQKGDIAEGYSVSREKKESFPLTVTSAQKNPTAFYLCATSDGGLRSFGYGYTFGSGTRLTVV.

The gene calls are TRBV5-1 and TRBJ1-4; D might be TRBD1 (5 bases). The CDR3 loop spans 11 amino acids. CDR1 and CDR2 from the germline V gene are SGHRS and YFSETQ. V was clipped by 5 bases and J by 8 bases, with 7 bases between them. In DNA form, the CDR3 reads TGCGCCAGCAGTACAGGAGAAAAACTGTTTTTT. Amino acid sequence: CASSTGEKLFF.

The rearrangement uses TRBV9 and TRBJ2-1, with D unresolved. This CDR3 contains 13 residues. Germline CDR1 is SGDLS and CDR2 is YYNGEE. Trimming removed 0 bases at V and 9 bases at J, with 10 bases between. The CDR3 sequence is CASSVGPSGEQFF. The CDR3 coding sequence is TGTGCCAGCAGCGTAGGACCCTCAGGTGAGCAGTTCTTC.

The rearrangement joins TRBV12-3 or TRBV12-4 to TRBJ2-2, with no clear D. Trimming removed 6 bases at V and 7 bases at J, with 12 bases between. This CDR3 has 13 amino acids. The CDR3 region is CASSRNRYGELFF. For the CDR3, the DNA is TGTGCCAGCAGCCGTAACCGGTACGGGGAGCTGTTTTTT.

The chain combines TRBV9 with TRBJ2-5, with 7 bases that match TRBD1. There are 15 residues in the CDR3. The germline CDR1 and CDR2 sequences are SGDLS and YYNGEE. The V gene end was trimmed by 1 base and the J gene end by 2 bases; junction bases not matched to a gene: 5. For the CDR3, the DNA is TGTGCCAGCAGCGTACCGGCAGGGGGACAAGAGACCCAGTACTTC. Protein product: CASSVPAGGQETQYF. Together with reference TRBV9 and TRBJ2-5, the CDR3 gives the full variable domain: DSGVTQTPKHLITATGQRVTLRCSPRSGDLSVYWYQQSLDQGLQFLIQYYNGEERAKGNILERFSAQQFPDLHSELNLSSLELGDSALYFCASSVPAGGQETQYFGPGTRLLVL.

The V gene is TRBV5-4, the J gene TRBJ2-7, with a possible D match to TRBD2 (5 bases). Between the trimmed V and J ends, which lost 1 base and 6 bases, there was a span of 14 bases. CDR1 and CDR2 (germline): SGHNT, YYREEE (reference sequence). This CDR3 contains 14 residues. CDR3 in amino acids: CASSLSLARGEQYF. CDR3 DNA sequence: TGTGCCAGCAGCTTGAGTCTAGCCCGAGGCGAGCAGTACTTC.

This sequence joins TRBV10-1 and TRBJ2-2; 8 bases map to TRBD1. Losses at the gene ends were 6 bases for V and 1 base for J; bases not matched to a gene: 10. This CDR3 region has 17 residues. Germline CDR1 and CDR2: WNHNN and SYGVQD (reference sequence). The CDR3: CASSDSRGPGNTGELFF. CDR3 DNA sequence: TGCGCCAGCAGCGACAGCAGGGGGCCCGGGAACACCGGGGAGCTGTTTTTT.

This rearrangement joins TRBV5-1 to TRBJ2-5, with 11 bases lining up with TRBD1. Germline CDR1 SGHRS, CDR2 YFSETQ. This CDR3 comprises 16 residues. The V gene end was trimmed by 2 bases and the J gene end by 4 bases; junction bases not matched to a gene: 7. CDR3: CASSFLGQGEGETQYF. In DNA form, the CDR3 reads TGCGCCAGCAGCTTCCTGGGACAGGGGGAGGGAGAGACCCAGTACTTC.

The chain links TRBV5-1 to TRBJ2-5, with D possibly TRBD1 on 6 matching bases. CDR1 is SGHRS, CDR2 YFSETQ, per germline. This CDR3 has 15 amino acids. Trimming stripped 2 bases from V and 2 bases from J, with 13 bases between. CDR3: CASSFSGAGQETQYF. The DNA of the CDR3 is TGCGCCAGCAGCTTTTCAGGGGCCGGGCAAGAGACCCAGTACTTC.

The rearrangement joins TRBV5-1 to TRBJ1-2; weak D call: TRBD1 (6 bases). The CDR3 has 13 amino acids. The V gene's germline CDR1 is SGHRS and CDR2 YFSETQ. Trimming pared 1 base from V and 3 bases from J, leaving 7 bases between. This chain's CDR3 is CASSLSGDYGYTF. The CDR3 nucleotides read TGCGCCAGCAGCTTGTCAGGGGACTATGGCTACACCTTC.

The rearrangement uses TRBV7-9 and TRBJ2-2; D perhaps matches TRBD1 (6 bases). Germline V lookup: CDR1 SEHNR, CDR2 FQNEAQ (reference sequence). This CDR3 has 16 amino acids. The germline V and J ends were trimmed by 1 base and 6 bases, with 15 bases remaining between them. This CDR3 is CASSLEGGVNPGELFF. The CDR3, as DNA: TGTGCCAGCAGCTTAGAAGGGGGTGTCAACCCCGGGGAGCTGTTTTTT.

This chain uses TRBV7-2 with TRBJ1-1, with D possibly matching TRBD1 (5 bases). Germline values: CDR1 SGHTA, CDR2 FQGNSA. The CDR3 is 12 residues long. V lost 5 bases and J 7 bases, leaving 11 bases between the germline ends. CDR3 in DNA: TGTGCCAGCAGCCAGGGCAGGCTTGAAGCTTTCTTT. Translating gives CASSQGRLEAFF.

The chain recombines TRBV25-1 with TRBJ2-7, with 8 bases fitting TRBD2. V shed 1 base and J 0 bases; nucleotides not matched to a gene: 8. The CDR3 covers 17 residues. Germline-derived CDR1 and CDR2 are MGHDK and SYGVNS. The chain's CDR3 is CASSESISGTISYEQYF. In nucleotides, the CDR3 is TGTGCCAGCAGTGAATCCATTAGCGGGACGATCTCCTACGAGCAGTACTTC.

This chain uses TRBV5-5 with TRBJ1-4; 10 bases line up with TRBD1. The CDR3 has 16 residues. Germline assignment: CDR1 SGHKS and CDR2 YYEKEE (reference sequence). Trimming at V came to 0 bases and at J to 3 bases, leaving 2 bases not matched to a gene. The CDR3 here is CASSLGDRGANEKLFF. The CDR3 nucleotides are TGTGCCAGCAGCTTGGGGGACAGGGGAGCTAATGAAAAACTGTTTTTT.

The V gene is TRBV6-2 or TRBV6-3, the J gene TRBJ2-5; D gene uncertain. The CDR3 length is 13 residues. Trimming pared 5 bases from V and 6 bases from J, leaving 13 bases between. Germline lookup yields CDR1 MNHEY and CDR2 SVGEGT. The CDR3, as DNA: TGTGCCAGCAGTATCTTGGCTAGGCAGACCCAGTACTTC. Amino acids: CASSILARQTQYF.

The V and J genes are TRBV16 and TRBJ2-4, with 7 bases matching TRBD1. The V gene end was trimmed by 8 bases and the J gene end by 4 bases; junction bases not matched to a gene: 17. There are 17 residues in the CDR3. The germline V gene encodes CDR1 KGHSY and CDR2 FQNENV. The CDR3: CASSMVASGTVKNIQYF. CDR3 DNA: TGTGCCAGCTCCATGGTAGCTTCCGGGACAGTGAAAAACATTCAGTACTTC.

V is TRBV24-1 and J is TRBJ2-2; 9 bases match TRBD1. This CDR3 region has 14 residues. The trim removed 4 bases at V and 7 bases at J, leaving 3 bases unmatched. Germline V CDR1 and CDR2: KGHDR, SFDVKD. CDR3: CATSDYRGLGELFF. In nucleotides, the CDR3 is TGTGCCACCAGTGACTACAGGGGGCTCGGGGAGCTGTTTTTT.

This clone was observed a few times. V and J are TRBV7-8 and TRBJ2-5; D perhaps matches TRBD1 (5 bases). The V end was cut by 1 base, the J end by 7 bases, with 16 bases between. There are 15 residues in the CDR3. Germline CDR1 reads SGHVS; CDR2 reads FQNEAQ. The CDR3 DNA follows: TGTGCCAGCAGCTTAGAAGGAACAGGTTCGGGGACCCAGTACTTC. Translation: CASSLEGTGSGTQYF.

This clone was recorded a few times. This chain links TRBV28 with TRBJ1-4, with 11 bases lining up with TRBD1. Germline loops: CDR1 MDHEN, CDR2 SYDVKM. V lost 6 bases, J lost 2 bases, and 5 bases stayed unmatched. The CDR3 is 16 amino acids. The CDR3 DNA follows: TGTGCCAGCAGCCGGACAGGGGGCAGGACTAATGAAAAACTGTTTTTT. Residues: CASSRTGGRTNEKLFF.

This clone was observed a handful of times. J is TRBJ2-3 and V is TRBV6-6; the match to TRBD2 covers 13 bases. Trimming took 6 bases from V and 5 from J; bases not matched to a gene: 5. The CDR3 has 15 residues. Germline V lookup: CDR1 MNHNY, CDR2 SVGAGI (reference sequence). CDR3 nucleotides: TGTGCCAGCAGGAAGACTAGCGGGGGGTTAGATACGCAGTATTTT. This codes for CASRKTSGGLDTQYF.

The rearrangement joins TRBV7-2 to TRBJ2-7, with 10 positions matching TRBD2. Trimming took 5 bases from V and 3 from J; bases not matched to a gene: 4. The length of the CDR3 is 14 residues. CDR1 is SGHTA and CDR2 is FQGNSA in the germline V gene. CDR3 bases: TGTGCCAGCAGCCCCACTAGCGGGGTCTACGAGCAGTACTTC. Amino acid sequence: CASSPTSGVYEQYF.

The rearrangement joins TRBV28 to TRBJ1-1; 9 nucleotides align to TRBD1. J lost 0 bases, V lost 7 bases, and 3 bases had no gene match. The CDR3 sequence is 14 residues long. Germline CDR1 is MDHEN and CDR2 is SYDVKM. CDR3: CASITGGLNTEAFF. The CDR3, as DNA: TGTGCCAGCATTACAGGGGGCTTGAACACTGAAGCTTTCTTT.

The chain is built from TRBV3-1 (or the pseudogene TRBV3-2) and TRBJ2-5; 9 nucleotides match TRBD2. J gave up 2 bases and V 6 bases, and 4 bases lay outside the gene matches. Germline V gene data show CDR1 as LGHDT and CDR2 as YNNKEL (reference sequence). The CDR3 length is 14 residues. The CDR3 protein is CASRLAGIQETQYF. In DNA, the CDR3 is TGTGCCAGCAGGCTAGCGGGGATACAAGAGACCCAGTACTTC.

Only a few counts were recorded for this clone. This sequence joins TRBV28 and TRBJ2-2; TRBD2 aligns across 13 bases. Looked up from germline, CDR1 is MDHEN and CDR2 is SYDVKM. The CDR3 has 19 amino acids. Trimming cost V 1 base and J 0 bases; bases outside gene matches: 5. CDR3 region: CASSLSGLAGPANTGELFF. Here the CDR3 DNA reads TGTGCCAGCAGTTTATCGGGACTAGCGGGACCAGCGAACACCGGGGAGCTGTTTTTT.

J is TRBJ2-5 and V is TRBV7-9; 7 positions agree with TRBD2. Per the germline V gene, CDR1 is SEHNR and CDR2 is FQNEAQ (reference sequence). The CDR3 is made up of 13 amino acids. With 3 bases clipped from V and 3 bases from J, the junction kept 1 base outside the gene matches. The CDR3 region is CASSFGGEETQYF. DNA for the CDR3: TGTGCCAGCAGCTTTGGGGGGGAAGAGACCCAGTACTTC.

This chain joins TRBV3-1 (or the pseudogene TRBV3-2) and TRBJ2-5; perhaps TRBD2 as D (5 bases). In germline, CDR1 is LGHDT, CDR2 YNNKEL (reference sequence). The V gene lost 2 bases and the J gene lost 7 bases, with 11 bases spanning the gap. The CDR3 covers 13 residues. For the CDR3, the DNA is TGTGCCAGCAGCCAACTAGCTTCGGCGACCCAGTACTTC. Amino acid sequence: CASSQLASATQYF.

The chain is built from TRBV11-2 and TRBJ1-1; D may be TRBD1 (5 bases). Trimming stripped 3 bases from V and 4 bases from J, with 9 bases between. This CDR3 region has 13 residues. CDR1 and CDR2 from the germline V gene are SGHAT and FQNNGV. The CDR3 spells CASSLGGITEAFF. CDR3 DNA sequence: TGTGCCAGCAGCTTGGGGGGAATCACTGAAGCTTTCTTT.

This clone came up a few times. The rearrangement uses TRBV5-1 and TRBJ2-3; perhaps TRBD1 as D (6 bases). The length of the CDR3 is 14 residues. V was clipped by 4 bases and J by 6 bases, with 15 bases between them. The germline V gene has CDR1 SGHRS and CDR2 YFSETQ. The CDR3 protein is CASSPGQSRDTQYF. CDR3 DNA: TGCGCCAGCAGCCCCGGACAGTCTAGGGATACGCAGTATTTT.

CDR3 nucleotides: TGCGCCAGCAGCCCGAACGTCCGGGGTGAAAAACTGTTTTTT. This encodes CASSPNVRGEKLFF. J is TRBJ1-4 and V is TRBV4-1; D not certain. The CDR3 sequence is 14 residues long. Looked up from germline, CDR1 is MGHRA and CDR2 is YSYEKL. V gave up 4 bases and J gave up 7 bases, with 13 bases separating them.

This chain joins TRBV14 and TRBJ1-2; no firm D call. This CDR3 spans 13 amino acids. With 4 bases removed from V and 8 bases from J, the gap between germline ends came to 14 bases. CDR1 is SGHDN, CDR2 FVKESK, per germline. The CDR3 sequence is CASSPHPERGYTF. DNA for the CDR3: TGTGCCAGCAGCCCCCATCCAGAACGCGGCTACACCTTC. The complete variable domain, with remaining parts taken from reference TRBV14 and TRBJ1-2, reads EAGVTQFPSHSVIEKGQTVTLRCDPISGHDNLYWYRRVMGKEIKFLLHFVKESKQDESGMPNNRFLAERTGGTYSTLKVQPAELEDSGVYFCASSPHPERGYTFGSGTRLTVV.

The chain links TRBV5-6 to TRBJ2-5, with 11 bases that match TRBD2. The CDR3 runs 16 residues. CDR1 is SGHDT and CDR2 is YYEEEE in the germline V gene. Losses at the gene ends were 0 bases for V and 4 bases for J; bases not matched to a gene: 5. CDR3 loop: CASSLVSGRAGETQYF. CDR3 in DNA: TGTGCCAGCAGCTTGGTTAGCGGGAGGGCCGGAGAGACCCAGTACTTC. The full variable domain, rest sourced from reference TRBV5-6 and TRBJ2-5, is DAGVTQSPTHLIKTRGQQVTLRCSPKSGHDTVSWYQQALGQGPQFIFQYYEEEERQRGNFPDRFSGHQFPNYSSELNVNALLLGDSALYLCASSLVSGRAGETQYFGPGTRLLVL.

This clone is medium-sized within its sample. This chain links TRBV12-3 or TRBV12-4 with TRBJ1-3; D is unresolved. The CDR3 has 12 residues. Trimming took 6 bases from V and 5 from J, leaving 8 bases between them. CDR3 protein: CASRSPRNTIYF. The CDR3 region has the DNA TGTGCCAGCAGATCCCCAAGAAACACCATATATTTT.